These 5 T cell receptor beta chains share one sample of origin, sequenced in a study of a mutant IDH1 vaccine in newly diagnosed glioma. Regarding time point: week 5, during vaccination. Vaccination comprised doses that each held 300 ug of mutant IDH1 20-mer peptide, plus topical imiquimod. This table comes from immunoSEQ multiplex PCR, and its TCRdb copy is limited to in-frame clones, with some not included. Of fewer than 40,000 clones listed, about 84% are singletons. Antigens of these TCRs are unknown. Sample: PBMCs, taken from a glioma patient whose treatment included an IDH1 peptide vaccine. The receptor source for this set is a middle-aged man with glioma.

The rearrangement uses TRBV7-9 and TRBJ1-1, with D uncertain. The germline V gene has CDR1 SEHNR and CDR2 FQNEAQ (reference sequence). Trimming pared 1 base from V and 1 base from J, leaving 7 bases between. There are 14 residues in the CDR3. The CDR3 DNA reads TGTGCCAGCAGCTTAGGGGCCCCGAACACTGAAGCTTTCTTT. Translation gives CASSLGAPNTEAFF.

This clone has only a few counts. This rearrangement joins TRBV6-6 to TRBJ1-1, with D possibly being TRBD1 (6 bases). Looked up from germline, CDR1 is MNHNY and CDR2 is SVGAGI (reference sequence). The CDR3 loop spans 13 amino acids. V was pared by 2 bases and J by 5 bases, with 9 bases between. The CDR3 nucleotides read TGTGCCAGCAGTTACCCAACAGGGACTGAAGCTTTCTTT. Translated: CASSYPTGTEAFF.

This clone appeared a single time. The rearrangement joins TRBV20-1 to TRBJ2-3; D ambiguous. Germline CDR1 is DFQATT and CDR2 is SNEGSKA (reference sequence). CDR3 length: 11 amino acids. Trimming took off 0 bases at V and 5 bases at J, with 3 bases between the two ends. The CDR3 spells CSARDLDTQYF. In DNA form, the CDR3 reads TGCAGTGCTAGAGATCTAGATACGCAGTATTTT.

The chain uses TRBV18 and TRBJ1-1, with D possibly being TRBD1 (6 bases). The germline V and J ends were trimmed by 3 bases and 1 base, with 9 bases remaining between them. CDR3 length: 14 amino acids. Germline-derived CDR1 and CDR2 are KGHSH and LQKENI. CDR3 amino acids: CASSPTRGNTEAFF. The DNA for the CDR3 is TGTGCCAGCTCACCGACCAGGGGGAACACTGAAGCTTTCTTT.

V is TRBV25-1 and J is TRBJ2-1, with 8 bases matching TRBD2. CDR1 and CDR2 from the germline V gene are MGHDK and SYGVNS. After removal of 1 base from V and 4 bases from J, the junction contained 3 bases not matched to a gene. This CDR3 spans 15 amino acids. CDR3 sequence (DNA): TGTGCCAGCAGTGAATTGGCGGGGGGTTACAATGAGCAGTTCTTC. As protein: CASSELAGGYNEQFF.